This record covers a single T cell receptor (beta chain). Its specificity is not known. A junction boundary mismatches the germline segment, possibly from a read error. In the PCR, 60 Vbeta and 13 Jbeta primers were used. Assay used: immunoSEQ multiplex PCR; TCRdb lists only in-frame clones, some missing. The table lists approximately 180,000 clones, roughly 79% of them singletons. Healthy bone marrow donors made up the donor group. The data are from a study of cytomegalovirus exposure and HLA in healthy donors. Study findings and constraints: Reportedly, diagnosis of cytomegalovirus status by the classifier showed high specificity and sensitivity.

The CDR3 loop spans 13 amino acids. Germline V gene lookup returns CDR1 SEHNR and CDR2 FQNEAQ (reference sequence). The chain carries TRBV7-9 and TRBJ2-7; D is unclear. The TCR comes from a male donor in good health and CMV-seronegative. What was sequenced was PBMCs. CDR3 sequence (DNA): TGTTCCAGCAGCTTAACAGCCTCCTACGAGCAGTACTTC. Its translation is CSSSLTASYEQYF.